These T cell receptor beta chains were read from a single sample in a study of blood T cell repertoires in COVID-19. TCRdb's table, derived via immunoSEQ multiplex PCR, lists solely in-frame clones and lacks some. This table holds under 250,000 clones, about 89% found once. Sequencing input: peripheral blood. The receptors were gathered from an older woman who had recovered from COVID-19. Each CDR3 is given with its conserved first and last residue. The D gene is left open where the match is weak. A clone size is listed for some rows: how often the clone was seen (once, few, many), or a class if it is expanded.

d_gene	abundance	v_gene	j_gene	CDR3nt	CDR3aa
NA	few	TRBV5-4	TRBJ2-2	TGTGCCAGCAGCTTGCCCGCAGGGGTTACCGGGGAGCTGTTTTTT	CASSLPAGVTGELFF
NA	NA	TRBV6-2/TRBV6-3	TRBJ2-3	TGTGCCAGCAGTTACGAGTTTGGCGTCTCGACTAGCACAGATACGCAGTATTTT	CASSYEFGVSTSTDTQYF
TRBD2	NA	TRBV18	TRBJ2-7	TGTGCCAGCTCACCAACGGCTAGCGGGGGGTATGGGAAAGAGCAGTACTTC	CASSPTASGGYGKEQYF
NA	few	TRBV2	TRBJ1-4	TGTGCCAGCAGTGGAATACTGACAGGTGGGGAAAAACTGTTTTTT	CASSGILTGGEKLFF
TRBD1	NA	TRBV25-1	TRBJ1-4	TGTGCCAGCACCCGGACAGGACTGAATGAAAAACTGTTTTTT	CASTRTGLNEKLFF
NA	NA	TRBV5-4	TRBJ1-6	TGTGCCAGCAGCTCCAGGGCCCCATCCTATAATTCACCCCTCCACTTT	CASSSRAPSYNSPLHF
NA	NA	TRBV28	TRBJ1-4	TGTGCCAGCAACGTGTACGAGGAAAAACTGTTTTTT	CASNVYEEKLFF
TRBD2	NA	TRBV5-1	TRBJ2-3	TGCGCCAGCAGCGACGGGGGGGCACCCGATACGCAGTATTTT	CASSDGGAPDTQYF
NA	NA	TRBV2	TRBJ1-4	TGTGCCAGCAGTCGTGGGGGGGCCGGAGAAAAACTGTTTTTT	CASSRGGAGEKLFF
TRBD1	NA	TRBV27	TRBJ1-1	TGTGCCAGCAGTTTGGACAGGGGGACTGAAGCTTTCTTT	CASSLDRGTEAFF
TRBD1	NA	TRBV9	TRBJ1-2	TGTGCCAGCGCCCCCGGGACAGGGTATTATGGCTACACCTTC	CASAPGTGYYGYTF
TRBD1	once	TRBV28	TRBJ1-1	TGTGCCAGTCTCTTCCAACAGGGGACTGAGGCTTTCTTT	CASLFQQGTEAFF
NA	once	TRBV4-2	TRBJ1-2	TGTGCCAGCAGGCAGCGAGAGGGGGATGGCTACACCTTC	CASRQREGDGYTF
NA	NA	TRBV11-3	TRBJ2-1	TGTGCCAGCAGCTTAGGACATACCTCTGGGAATGAGCAGTTCTTC	CASSLGHTSGNEQFF
NA	once	TRBV7-2	TRBJ2-7	TGTGCCAGCAGCCGCTCGGCAGGGGACTACGAGCAGTACTTC	CASSRSAGDYEQYF
TRBD1	NA	TRBV27	TRBJ1-2	TGTGCCAGCAGTCCCCAGGGACAGAGCTATGGCTACACCTTC	CASSPQGQSYGYTF
TRBD2	NA	TRBV5-6	TRBJ2-2	TGTGCCAGCTCCCCGGGGGGGTCCGGGGAGCTGTTTTTT	CASSPGGSGELFF
TRBD2	NA	TRBV28	TRBJ2-5	TGTGCCAGCAGAGTTAGCGGGGAGACCCAGTACTTC	CASRVSGETQYF
TRBD1	NA	TRBV16	TRBJ1-2	TGTGCCAGCAGCCAAGGTCCCGGGACAGGGAGATATAACTATGGCTACACCTTC	CASSQGPGTGRYNYGYTF
TRBD1	NA	TRBV7-8	TRBJ2-2	TGTGCCAGCAGCTTAGGGGGACAGGGGGGCACCGGGGAGCTGTTTTTT	CASSLGGQGGTGELFF
TRBD1	NA	TRBV11-3	TRBJ1-2	TGTGCCAGCAGCCTCCGGCTAAGAGGGACAGGGCAAATGGGACCCTATGGCTACACCTTC	CASSLRLRGTGQMGPYGYTF
TRBD1	NA	TRBV10-1	TRBJ1-5	TGCGCCAGCAGGGTAGGGACAGGGATTCAGCCCCAGCATTTT	CASRVGTGIQPQHF